These 10 T cell receptor beta chains were sequenced from one sample in a study of regulatory T cells in long-lasting Graves disease. Researchers made TCR beta libraries by using iRepertoire HTBI primers and running Arm-PCR on CDR3 regions. TCRdb fed the multiplex PCR reads into MiXCR, producing one record per CDR3 protein. The sample carries roughly 500,000 distinct CDR3 sequences, about 12% recorded once. The time point denotes: newly diagnosed GD, antithyroid drugs for less than 3 months. From PBMCs, RNA was extracted and then used to make the TCR library. This sample also appeared in a second study, on T cells in Graves' hyperthyroidism and ophthalmopathy.

The sample in question was peripheral blood mononuclear cells (PBMCs), obtained at new diagnosis, from a patient treated with antithyroid drugs. The receptors stem from a woman in her 30s with Graves disease.

The V and J genes are TRBV5-1 and TRBJ2-2, with D perhaps matching TRBD2 (5 bases). Germline CDR1 is SGHRS and CDR2 is YFSETQ. This CDR3 spans 15 amino acids. The V and J ends lost 0 bases and 6 bases respectively, with 12 bases between them. CDR3 loop: CASSLVLAGSGELFF. The CDR3 nucleotides read TGCGCCAGCAGCTTGGTCCTAGCCGGGTCCGGGGAGCTGTTTTTT.

This clonotype was found many times. The chain has TRBV5-1 and TRBJ1-2; 12 nucleotides match TRBD1. This CDR3 has 15 amino acids. Germline V lookup: CDR1 SGHRS, CDR2 YFSETQ. V lost 7 bases, J lost 2 bases, and 6 bases stayed unmatched. The CDR3 region is CASGGTGGANYGYTF. CDR3 DNA: TGCGCCAGCGGGGGGACAGGGGGCGCGAACTATGGCTACACCTTC.

The V gene is TRBV11-2, the J gene TRBJ2-3; 8 bases map to TRBD1. Germline trimming cut 1 base from V and 4 bases from J; bases unmatched to any gene: 19. CDR3 size: 20 residues. Germline CDR1 is SGHAT and CDR2 is FQNNGV. The CDR3 reads CASSLGPGRTGHVSSDTQYF. As DNA, the CDR3 is TGTGCCAGCAGCTTAGGACCCGGACGGACAGGGCACGTATCATCAGATACGCAGTATTTT.

This clonotype has only a few counts. V usage is TRBV20-1 and J usage is TRBJ1-2; D uncertain. V lost 3 bases and J 8 bases, leaving 16 bases between the germline ends. The germline V gene encodes CDR1 DFQATT and CDR2 SNEGSKA (reference sequence). This CDR3 spans 13 amino acids. The CDR3 sequence: CSASEGARPGYTF. The CDR3 nucleotides read TGCAGTGCTAGTGAGGGAGCCCGACCAGGCTACACCTTC.

This clonotype was detected many times. CDR3 DNA sequence: TGTGCCTGGAGTACCCACAGGGCAACTAATGAAAAACTGTTTTTT. Translation: CAWSTHRATNEKLFF. V gene TRBV30 combines with J gene TRBJ1-4; D may be TRBD1 (6 bases). Germline CDR1 is GTSNPN and CDR2 is SVGIG (reference sequence). The CDR3 is made up of 15 amino acids. Trimming left V 2 bases short and J 0 bases short, with 10 bases between.

This clonotype was seen many times. The CDR3 here is CASRDRGLQPQHF. CDR3 bases: TGTGCCAGCCGGGACAGGGGGCTGCAGCCCCAGCATTTT. The gene calls are TRBV2 and TRBJ1-5, with TRBD1 matching 12 bases. Germline V gives CDR1 SNHLY, CDR2 FYNNEI. The J segment lost 7 bases and the V segment lost 8 bases, leaving 3 bases of the junction unmatched. This CDR3 has 13 residues. Looking up the rest from reference TRBV2 and TRBJ1-5 gives the full variable domain: EPEVTQTPSHQVTQMGQEVILRCVPISNHLYFYWYRQILGQKVEFLVSFYNNEISEKSEIFDDQFSVERPDGSNFTLKIRSTKLEDSAMYFCASRDRGLQPQHFGDGTRLSIL.

The chain uses TRBV4-1 and TRBJ2-7; TRBD1 aligns across 11 bases. CDR3 length equals 20 residues. The V segment lost 1 base and the J segment 6 bases; nucleotides outside the gene matches: 20. Germline V gives CDR1 MGHRA, CDR2 YSYEKL. This chain's CDR3 is CASSQGRVRTGGASFFEQYF. The CDR3 nucleotides are TGCGCCAGCAGCCAAGGAAGGGTCCGGACAGGGGGCGCCTCATTTTTCGAGCAGTACTTC.

This clonotype was seen many times. The chain couples TRBV24-1 to TRBJ2-1; no clear D. The germline V gene has CDR1 KGHDR and CDR2 SFDVKD. There are 14 residues in the CDR3. V was shortened by 0 bases and J by 6 bases, with 8 bases between the two germline ends. The CDR3 nucleotides read TGTGCCACCAGTGATTTGACTCGCTTCAATGAGCAGTTCTTC. Protein: CATSDLTRFNEQFF.

This clonotype appeared many times. The rearrangement joins TRBV2 to TRBJ2-4; 7 bases fit TRBD1. Losses at the gene ends were 7 bases for V and 0 bases for J; bases not matched to a gene: 6. Germline V lookup: CDR1 SNHLY, CDR2 FYNNEI. This CDR3 is 15 amino acids long. The CDR3 nucleotides are TGTGCCAGCATCCCGGACAGGAAAGCCAAAAACATTCAGTACTTC. Amino acid sequence: CASIPDRKAKNIQYF. The entire variable domain, with the rest obtained from reference TRBV2 and TRBJ2-4, is as follows: EPEVTQTPSHQVTQMGQEVILRCVPISNHLYFYWYRQILGQKVEFLVSFYNNEISEKSEIFDDQFSVERPDGSNFTLKIRSTKLEDSAMYFCASIPDRKAKNIQYFGAGTRLSVL.

This clonotype was picked up a small number of times. V gene TRBV4-2 combines with J gene TRBJ2-7; TRBD2 agrees at 13 bases. This CDR3 is built from 14 residues. The trim removed 4 bases at V and 4 bases at J, leaving 1 base unmatched. The germline gives CDR1 LGHNA, CDR2 YNFKEQ. CDR3 region: CASSLTSGRYEQYF. CDR3 nucleotide sequence: TGTGCCAGCAGCCTGACTAGCGGGAGGTACGAGCAGTACTTC.